This T cell receptor beta chain is from a study of vaccination and CD4 T cells after COVID-19. Overall study: The study enrolled six male and four female convalescents, two of whom were Hispanic.

The Oncomine TCR Beta short-read assay was applied to DNA of cultured CD4+ T cells. TCRdb ran MiXCR on the PCR reads and lists one entry per CDR3 protein. The sample holds 22,000 or so distinct CDR3 sequences; around a third are singletons and the top ten take 9.5% to 12%. Time point indicated: late sampling 161 to 241 days after vaccination in three convalescent patients. The treatment: approximately nine-day PBMC culture with coronavirus spike peptide pools or control peptides (ViraFEST assay). The sample holds a few counts of this clonotype. As yet, its antigen is unknown. The CDR3 has 17 amino acids. V was clipped by 2 bases and J by 4 bases, with 21 bases between them. CDR1 SGHTA and CDR2 FQGNSA come from the germline V gene.

The input for sequencing was CD4+ T cells from blood, cultured in vitro, taken about 7 months after SARS-CoV-2 vaccination. This chain links TRBV7-2 with TRBJ2-7; TRBD2 is a possible D gene (6 bases). This receptor was identified in a human donor who had recovered from COVID-19. The CDR3 reads CASSLRSGGVVGYEQYF. As DNA, the CDR3 is TGTGCCAGCAGCTTACGTAGCGGAGGGGTGGTCGGGTACGAGCAGTACTTC.